This TCR beta chain comes out of a study of CD8+ T cells in alopecia areata. Sequencing templates came from extracted RNA that was reverse transcribed into cDNA. Profiling relied on immunoSEQ multiplex PCR, and the TCRdb table lists in-frame clones only, not all of them. Of a few hundred thousand clones in the sample, roughly two thirds were seen once. Study-wide points: Affected scalp, especially in alopecia totalis/universalis, had a higher clonality than normal scalp did.

Per the germline V gene, CDR1 is SEHNR and CDR2 is FQNEAQ (reference sequence). The CDR3 has 12 amino acids. Trimming removed 4 bases from V and 2 bases from J, with 4 bases in between. Points on this clone: Its specificity is unknown.

This TCR was recovered from a human donor with alopecia areata. The V gene is TRBV7-9, the J gene TRBJ2-3; D uncertain. This material consisted of CD4+ T cells sorted from blood, taken at week 0. For the CDR3, the DNA is TGTGCCAGCAGCTCTATCACAGATACGCAGTATTTT. This encodes CASSSITDTQYF.